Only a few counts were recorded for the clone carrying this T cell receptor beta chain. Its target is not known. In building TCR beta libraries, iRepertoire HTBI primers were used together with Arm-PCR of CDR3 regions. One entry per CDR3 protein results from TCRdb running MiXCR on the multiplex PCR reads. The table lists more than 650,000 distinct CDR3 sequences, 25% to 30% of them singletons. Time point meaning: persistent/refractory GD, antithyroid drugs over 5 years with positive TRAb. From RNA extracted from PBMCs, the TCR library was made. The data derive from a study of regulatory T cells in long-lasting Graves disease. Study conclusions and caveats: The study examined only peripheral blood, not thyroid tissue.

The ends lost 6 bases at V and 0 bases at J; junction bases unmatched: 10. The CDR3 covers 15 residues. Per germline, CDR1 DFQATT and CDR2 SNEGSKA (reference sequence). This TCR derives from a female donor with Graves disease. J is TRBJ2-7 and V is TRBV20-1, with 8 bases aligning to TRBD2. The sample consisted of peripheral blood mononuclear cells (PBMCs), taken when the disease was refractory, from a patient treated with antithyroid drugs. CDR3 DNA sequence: TGCAGTGCCTTGACTAGCGCAAGGAGCTCCTACGAGCAGTACTTC. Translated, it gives CSALTSARSSYEQYF.